This TCR beta chain was observed in a study of technical replicates of blood from a handful of donors. Sequenced by immunoSEQ multiplex PCR; TCRdb stores in-frame clones only, minus some. The sample contains 91,000 or so clones, roughly 96% of which appear only once. Per germline, CDR1 KGHSH and CDR2 LQKENI. The junction had 10 bases not matched to a gene; V was cut back by 6 bases and J by 4 bases. CDR3 length: 15 residues. The rearrangement links TRBV18 to TRBJ1-2; 8 positions match TRBD1. The specimen sequenced was T cells isolated from PBMCs. The sequence came from a human donor in good health. Here the CDR3 reads CASSPLDRDLYGYTF. For the CDR3, the DNA is TGTGCCAGCTCCCCCTTGGACAGGGACCTCTATGGCTACACCTTC. Filled out from reference TRBV18 and TRBJ1-2, the complete variable domain reads NAGVMQNPRHLVRRRGQEARLRCSPMKGHSHVYWYRQLPEEGLKFMVYLQKENIIDESGMPKERFSAEFPKEGPSILRIQQVVRGDSAAYFCASSPLDRDLYGYTFGSGTRLTVV.